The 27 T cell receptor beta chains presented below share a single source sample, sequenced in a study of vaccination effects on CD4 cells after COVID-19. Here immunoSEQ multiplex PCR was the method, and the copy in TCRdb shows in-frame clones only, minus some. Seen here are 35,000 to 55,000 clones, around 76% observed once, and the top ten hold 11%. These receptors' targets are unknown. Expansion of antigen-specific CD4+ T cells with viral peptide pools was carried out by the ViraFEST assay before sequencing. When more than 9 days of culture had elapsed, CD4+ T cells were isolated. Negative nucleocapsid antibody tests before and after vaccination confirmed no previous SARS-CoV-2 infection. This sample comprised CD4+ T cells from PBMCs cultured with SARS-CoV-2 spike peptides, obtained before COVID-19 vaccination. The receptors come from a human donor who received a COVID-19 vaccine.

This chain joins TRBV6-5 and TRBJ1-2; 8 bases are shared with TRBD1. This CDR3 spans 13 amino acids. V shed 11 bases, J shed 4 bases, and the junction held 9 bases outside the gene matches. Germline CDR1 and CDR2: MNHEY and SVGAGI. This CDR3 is CASSDRASYGYTF. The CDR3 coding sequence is TGTGCCTCCTCGGACAGGGCCTCCTATGGCTACACCTTC.

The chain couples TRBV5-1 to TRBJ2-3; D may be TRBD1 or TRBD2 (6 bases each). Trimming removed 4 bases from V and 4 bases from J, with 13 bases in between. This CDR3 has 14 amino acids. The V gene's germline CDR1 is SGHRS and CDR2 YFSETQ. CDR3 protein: CASSEGGTADTQYF. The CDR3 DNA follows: TGCGCCAGCAGCGAGGGGGGAACGGCAGATACGCAGTATTTT.

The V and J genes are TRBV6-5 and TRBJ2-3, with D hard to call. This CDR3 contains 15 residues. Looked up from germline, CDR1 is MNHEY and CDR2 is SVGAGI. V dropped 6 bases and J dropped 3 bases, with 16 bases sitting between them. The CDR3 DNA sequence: TGTGCCAGCAGCCCACGCGGAGACGGGACAGATACGCAGTATTTT. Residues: CASSPRGDGTDTQYF.

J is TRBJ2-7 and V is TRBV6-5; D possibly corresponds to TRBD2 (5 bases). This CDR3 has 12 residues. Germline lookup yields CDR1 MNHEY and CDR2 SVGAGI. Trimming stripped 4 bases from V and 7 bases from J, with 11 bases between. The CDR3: CASSSRSGEQYV. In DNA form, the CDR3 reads TGTGCCAGCAGTTCCAGGTCGGGGGAGCAGTACGTC.

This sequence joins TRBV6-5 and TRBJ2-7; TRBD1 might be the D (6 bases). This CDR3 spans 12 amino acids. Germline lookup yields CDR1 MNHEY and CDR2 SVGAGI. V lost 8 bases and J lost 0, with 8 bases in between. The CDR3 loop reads CASGQISYEQYV. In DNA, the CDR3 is TGTGCCAGCGGACAGATCTCCTACGAGCAGTACGTC.

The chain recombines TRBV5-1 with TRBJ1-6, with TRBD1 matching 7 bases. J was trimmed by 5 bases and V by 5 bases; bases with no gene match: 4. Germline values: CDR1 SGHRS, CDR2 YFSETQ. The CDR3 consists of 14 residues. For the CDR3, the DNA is TGCGCCAGCAGTCTAGGGACAGATAATTCACCCCTCCACTTT. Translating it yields CASSLGTDNSPLHF.

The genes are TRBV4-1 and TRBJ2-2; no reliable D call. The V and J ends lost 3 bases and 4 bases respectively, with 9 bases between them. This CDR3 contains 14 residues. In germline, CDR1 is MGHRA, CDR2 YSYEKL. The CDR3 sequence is CASSHPDGTGELFF. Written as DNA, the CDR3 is TGCGCCAGCAGCCATCCGGACGGCACCGGGGAGCTGTTTTTT.

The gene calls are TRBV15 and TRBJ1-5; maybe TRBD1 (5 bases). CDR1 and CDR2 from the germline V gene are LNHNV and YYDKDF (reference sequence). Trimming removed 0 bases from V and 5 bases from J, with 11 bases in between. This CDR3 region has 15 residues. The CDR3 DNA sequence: TGTGCCACCAGCAGAGATTATGGGGGGGATCAGCCCCAGCATTTT. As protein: CATSRDYGGDQPQHF.

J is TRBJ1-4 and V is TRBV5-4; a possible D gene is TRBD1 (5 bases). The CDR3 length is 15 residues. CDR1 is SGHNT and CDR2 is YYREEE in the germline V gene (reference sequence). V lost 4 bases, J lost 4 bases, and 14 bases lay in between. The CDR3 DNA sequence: TGTGCCAGCAGCCCCTCGGGGGGTGTTAATGAAAAACTGTTTTTT. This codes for CASSPSGGVNEKLFF.

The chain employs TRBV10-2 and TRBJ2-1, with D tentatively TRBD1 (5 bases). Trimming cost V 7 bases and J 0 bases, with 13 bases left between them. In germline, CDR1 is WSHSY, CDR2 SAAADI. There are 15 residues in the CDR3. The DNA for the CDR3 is TGCGCCAGCAAAGGGGTTCTTAGCTCCTACAATGAGCAGTTCTTC. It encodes CASKGVLSSYNEQFF.

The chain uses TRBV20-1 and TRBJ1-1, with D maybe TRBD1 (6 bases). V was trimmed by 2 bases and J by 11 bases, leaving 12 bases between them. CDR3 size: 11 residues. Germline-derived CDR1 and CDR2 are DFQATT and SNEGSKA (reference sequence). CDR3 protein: CSARSGGGAFF. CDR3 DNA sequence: TGCAGTGCTAGATCTGGAGGGGGGGCTTTCTTT.

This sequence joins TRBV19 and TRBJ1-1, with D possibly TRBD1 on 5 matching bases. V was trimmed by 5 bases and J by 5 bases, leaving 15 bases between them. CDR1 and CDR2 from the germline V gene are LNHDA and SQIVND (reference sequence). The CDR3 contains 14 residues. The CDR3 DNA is TGTGCCAGTAGTGGAGGGGCAAGAGAGACTGAAGCTTTCTTT. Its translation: CASSGGARETEAFF.

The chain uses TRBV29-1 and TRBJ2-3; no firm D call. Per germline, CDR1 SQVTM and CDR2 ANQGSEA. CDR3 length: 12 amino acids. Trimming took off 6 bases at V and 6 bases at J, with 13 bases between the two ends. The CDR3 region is CSVHLYGDTQYF. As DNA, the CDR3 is TGCAGCGTCCACCTATACGGGGATACGCAGTATTTT.

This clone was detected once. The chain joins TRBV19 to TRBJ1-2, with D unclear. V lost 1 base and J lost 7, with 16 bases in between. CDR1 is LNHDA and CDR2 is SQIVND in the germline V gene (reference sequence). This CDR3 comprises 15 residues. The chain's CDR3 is CASSIAEGGASGYTF. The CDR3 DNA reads TGTGCCAGTAGTATAGCTGAGGGAGGTGCTTCTGGCTACACCTTC. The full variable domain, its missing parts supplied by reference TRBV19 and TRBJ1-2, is DGGITQSPKYLFRKEGQNVTLSCEQNLNHDAMYWYRQDPGQGLRLIYYSQIVNDFQKGDIAEGYSVSREKKESFPLTVTSAQKNPTAFYLCASSIAEGGASGYTFGSGTRLTVV.

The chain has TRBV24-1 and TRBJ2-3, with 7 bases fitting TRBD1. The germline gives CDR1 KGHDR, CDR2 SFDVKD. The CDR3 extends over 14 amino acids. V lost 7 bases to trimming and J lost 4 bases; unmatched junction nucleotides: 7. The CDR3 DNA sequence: TGTGCCACCAGCCAAGACAGGGCCGCAGATACGCAGTATTTT. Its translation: CATSQDRAADTQYF.

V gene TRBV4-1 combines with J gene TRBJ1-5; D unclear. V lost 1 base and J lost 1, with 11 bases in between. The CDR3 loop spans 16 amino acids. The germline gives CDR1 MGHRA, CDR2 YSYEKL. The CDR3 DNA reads TGCGCCAGCAGCCAAGTTTATTCCCGGAGCAATCAGCCCCAGCATTTT. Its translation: CASSQVYSRSNQPQHF.

The CDR3 protein is CASSERTGSGPPLHF. The DNA of the CDR3 is TGTGCCAGCAGTGAACGGACAGGGTCTGGTCCACCCCTCCACTTT. V is TRBV6-1 and J is TRBJ1-6, with TRBD1 matching 8 bases. Trimming took 2 bases from V and 11 from J; bases not matched to a gene: 8. Germline CDR1 is MNHNS and CDR2 is SASEGT. The CDR3 contains 15 residues.

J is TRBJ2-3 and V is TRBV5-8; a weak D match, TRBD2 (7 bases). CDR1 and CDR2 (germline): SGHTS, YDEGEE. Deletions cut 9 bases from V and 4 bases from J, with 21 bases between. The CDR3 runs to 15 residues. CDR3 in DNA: TGTGCCACATGCGGTGGGGGGGCCGCATCAGATACGCAGTATTTT. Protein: CATCGGGAASDTQYF. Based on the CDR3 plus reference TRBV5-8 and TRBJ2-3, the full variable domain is EAGVTQSPTHLIKTRGQQATLRCSPISGHTSVYWYQQALGLGLQFLLWYDEGEERNRGNFPPRFSGRQFPNYSSELNVNALELEDSALYLCATCGGGAASDTQYFGPGTRLTVL.

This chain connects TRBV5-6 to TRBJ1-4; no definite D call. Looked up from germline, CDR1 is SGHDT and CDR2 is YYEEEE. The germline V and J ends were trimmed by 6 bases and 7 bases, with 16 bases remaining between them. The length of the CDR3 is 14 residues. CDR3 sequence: CASTSRQLPEKLFF. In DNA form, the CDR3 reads TGTGCCAGCACGTCTCGGCAGTTGCCTGAAAAACTGTTTTTT.

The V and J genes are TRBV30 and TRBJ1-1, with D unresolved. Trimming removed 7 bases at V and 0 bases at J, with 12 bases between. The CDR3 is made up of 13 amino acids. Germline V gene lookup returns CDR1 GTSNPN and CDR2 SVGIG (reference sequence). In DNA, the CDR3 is TGTGCCTCCCGTCGAGGGATGAACACTGAAGCTTTCTTT. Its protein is CASRRGMNTEAFF. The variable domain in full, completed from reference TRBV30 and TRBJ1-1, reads SQTIHQWPATLVQPVGSPLSLECTVEGTSNPNLYWYRQAAGRGLQLLFYSVGIGQISSEVPQNLSASRPQDRQFILSSKKLLLSDSGFYLCASRRGMNTEAFFGQGTRLTVV.

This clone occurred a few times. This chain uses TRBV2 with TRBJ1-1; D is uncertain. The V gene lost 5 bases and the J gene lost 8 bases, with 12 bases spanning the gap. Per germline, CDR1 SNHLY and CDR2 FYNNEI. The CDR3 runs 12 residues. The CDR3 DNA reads TGTGCCAGCAGTAAAAACGGGGAGGAAGCTTTCTTT. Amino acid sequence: CASSKNGEEAFF.

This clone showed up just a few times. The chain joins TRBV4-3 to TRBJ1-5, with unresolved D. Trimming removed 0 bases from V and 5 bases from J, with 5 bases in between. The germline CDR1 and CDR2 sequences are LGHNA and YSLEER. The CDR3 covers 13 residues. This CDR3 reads CASSQEDDQPQHF. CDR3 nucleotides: TGCGCCAGCAGCCAAGAAGATGATCAGCCCCAGCATTTT.

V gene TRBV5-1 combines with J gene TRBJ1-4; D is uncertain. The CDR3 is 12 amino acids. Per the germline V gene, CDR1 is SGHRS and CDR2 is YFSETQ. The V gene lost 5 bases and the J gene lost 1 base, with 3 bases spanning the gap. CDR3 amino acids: CASRQTNEKLFF. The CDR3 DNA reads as TGCGCCAGCAGACAAACTAATGAAAAACTGTTTTTT.

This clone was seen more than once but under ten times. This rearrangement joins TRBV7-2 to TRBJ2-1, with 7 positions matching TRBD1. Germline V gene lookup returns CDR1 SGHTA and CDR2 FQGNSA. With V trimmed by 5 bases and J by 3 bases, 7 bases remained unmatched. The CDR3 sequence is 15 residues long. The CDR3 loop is CASSPRDRNYNEQFF. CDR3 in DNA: TGTGCCAGCAGCCCACGGGACAGAAACTACAATGAGCAGTTCTTC. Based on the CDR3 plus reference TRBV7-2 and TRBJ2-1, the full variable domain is GAGVSQSPSNKVTEKGKDVELRCDPISGHTALYWYRQSLGQGLEFLIYFQGNSAPDKSGLPSDRFSAERTGGSVSTLTIQRTQQEDSAVYLCASSPRDRNYNEQFFGPGTRLTVL.

The CDR3 nucleotides read TGTGCCAGCAGCTCCGACAGCACAACTAATGAAAAACTGTTTTTT. Translating it yields CASSSDSTTNEKLFF. V and J are TRBV7-8 and TRBJ1-4, with a possible D match to TRBD1 (5 bases). Deletions cut 4 bases from V and 0 bases from J, with 9 bases between. Per germline, CDR1 SGHVS and CDR2 FQNEAQ. CDR3 length: 15 residues.

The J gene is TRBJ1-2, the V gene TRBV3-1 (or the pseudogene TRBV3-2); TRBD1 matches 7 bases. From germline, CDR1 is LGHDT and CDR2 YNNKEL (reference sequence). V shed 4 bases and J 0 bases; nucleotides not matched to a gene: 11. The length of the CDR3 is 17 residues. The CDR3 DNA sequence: TGTGCCAGCAGCCTGGGACAGTTAAAGGCCCCTAACTATGGCTACACCTTC. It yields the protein CASSLGQLKAPNYGYTF.

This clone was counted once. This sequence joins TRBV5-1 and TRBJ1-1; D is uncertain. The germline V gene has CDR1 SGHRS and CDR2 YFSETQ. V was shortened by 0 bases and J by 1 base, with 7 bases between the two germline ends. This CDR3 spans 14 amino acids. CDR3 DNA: TGCGCCAGCAGCTTGGTAGAGCCGAACACTGAAGCTTTCTTT. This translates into CASSLVEPNTEAFF.